Listed below are T cell receptor beta chains from one sample, sequenced in a study of blood T cell repertoires in COVID-19. Assay: immunoSEQ multiplex PCR; the TCRdb copy retains only in-frame clones and omits some. Among some 200,000 clones listed, more than 80% were seen once. Sequenced sample: peripheral blood. The receptors stem from a woman of 80 years or more with COVID-19, enrolled during active disease. CDR3s include the opening cysteine and the closing phenylalanine or tryptophan. A D gene is named only where the DNA matches it firmly. Where a row states a size, it is once, few, many or the class of an expanded clone; other rows omit it.

V gene	J gene	clone size	D gene	CDR3 protein	CDR3 DNA
TRBV10-3	TRBJ2-7	-	-	CAIGIEGVLGSYEQYF	TGTGCCATCGGGATAGAAGGGGTCCTCGGCTCCTACGAGCAGTACTTC
TRBV5-6	TRBJ2-3	-	-	CASSVWGRGTDTQYF	TGTGCCAGCAGCGTCTGGGGCCGAGGCACAGATACGCAGTATTTT
TRBV19	TRBJ2-2	-	-	CASRRGANTGELFF	TGTGCCAGTAGACGGGGAGCGAACACCGGGGAGCTGTTTTTT
TRBV6-2/TRBV6-3	TRBJ1-2	-	-	CASSYPDRRSYGYTF	TGTGCCAGCAGTTACCCCGACAGGAGATCATATGGCTACACCTTC
TRBV5-6	TRBJ2-5	-	TRBD1	CASSLKSGQGGETQYF	TGTGCCAGCAGCTTGAAATCGGGACAGGGCGGAGAGACCCAGTACTTC
TRBV9	TRBJ2-3	-	TRBD2	CASSVVGVAGVGDTQYF	TGTGCCAGCAGCGTAGTTGGGGTAGCGGGGGTCGGAGATACGCAGTATTTT
TRBV7-8	TRBJ1-6	-	TRBD1	CASSLDTGQGNSPLHF	TGTGCCAGCAGCTTAGATACGGGACAGGGGAATTCACCCCTCCACTTT
TRBV5-1	TRBJ2-1	-	TRBD2	CASSFGTSGNEQFF	TGCGCCAGCAGCTTTGGGACTAGCGGGAATGAGCAGTTCTTC
TRBV28	TRBJ1-2	-	-	CASSLSLGHSITNYGYTF	TGTGCCAGCAGTTTATCCCTCGGACATAGCATTACTAACTATGGCTACACCTTC
TRBV5-1	TRBJ2-3	-	-	CASSPRLSTDTQYF	TGCGCCAGCAGTCCCCGACTTAGCACAGATACGCAGTATTTT
TRBV7-9	TRBJ2-7	-	TRBD1	CASSLANSRQGKYF	TGTGCCAGCAGCTTAGCGAATTCTAGACAGGGCAAGTACTTC
TRBV18	TRBJ2-1	few	TRBD2	CASSRSIAGTGNEQFF	TGTGCCAGCTCACGCTCCATAGCGGGGACTGGCAATGAGCAGTTCTTC
TRBV10-3	TRBJ1-1	-	TRBD1	CAISGTGMATEAFF	TGTGCCATCAGTGGGACAGGGATGGCCACTGAAGCTTTCTTT
TRBV19	TRBJ1-1	-	TRBD1	CASSSQGASNTEAFF	TGTGCCAGTAGTAGCCAGGGGGCGTCGAACACTGAAGCTTTCTTT
TRBV6-5	TRBJ1-1	-	TRBD1	CASSYGQGGETEAFF	TGTGCCAGCAGTTACGGACAGGGGGGGGAAACTGAAGCTTTCTTT
TRBV27	TRBJ2-7	-	TRBD2	CASSLSIAGGIYEQYF	TGTGCCAGCAGTTTATCGATAGCGGGAGGAATCTACGAGCAGTACTTC
TRBV24-1	TRBJ1-5	-	-	CATRKRGPNQPQHF	TGTGCCACCAGGAAAAGGGGCCCCAATCAGCCCCAGCATTTT
TRBV4-1	TRBJ1-2	few	-	CASSPEQGFGVYGYTF	TGCGCCAGCAGCCCCGAACAGGGATTCGGGGTCTATGGCTACACCTTC
TRBV19	TRBJ2-5	-	TRBD1	CASGTGGSQETQYF	TGTGCCAGTGGGACAGGGGGTTCCCAAGAGACCCAGTACTTC
TRBV2	TRBJ2-1	-	-	CASSDPGRVREDEQFF	TGTGCCAGCAGTGATCCGGGCAGGGTCCGAGAGGATGAGCAGTTCTTC
TRBV30	TRBJ1-5	once	-	CAWSVNLGGTNQPQHF	TGTGCCTGGAGTGTAAATTTGGGGGGAACTAATCAGCCCCAGCATTTT
TRBV5-1	TRBJ1-4	once	-	CASSSALSGEKLFF	TGCGCCAGCAGCTCCGCCCTCTCGGGGGAAAAACTGTTTTTT
TRBV2	TRBJ2-1	few	-	CASSEARSDEQFF	TGTGCCAGCAGTGAAGCACGGTCCGATGAGCAGTTCTTC
TRBV12-3/TRBV12-4	TRBJ1-1	-	-	CASATSGEAFF	TGTGCCAGCGCTACGTCCGGTGAAGCTTTCTTT
TRBV12-3/TRBV12-4	TRBJ1-2	once	-	CASSLSREVGYTF	TGTGCCAGCAGTTTAAGCAGGGAGGTTGGCTACACCTTC
TRBV9	TRBJ1-2	few	-	CASSPSGTPNYGYTF	TGTGCCAGCAGCCCATCCGGGACACCGAACTATGGCTACACCTTC
TRBV12-5	TRBJ2-1	-	TRBD2	CASGLTGGGNEQFF	TGTGCTAGTGGTTTGACGGGGGGAGGGAATGAGCAGTTCTTC
TRBV19	TRBJ1-1	-	-	CASNRNTEAFF	TGTGCCAGTAATCGGAACACTGAAGCTTTCTTT
TRBV4-1	TRBJ1-2	-	-	CASSQQTGIYGYTF	TGCGCCAGCAGCCAACAAACAGGGATCTATGGCTACACCTTC
TRBV14	TRBJ1-3	once	-	CASSLKMGTNSGNTIYF	TGTGCCAGCAGCCTCAAGATGGGCACCAACTCTGGAAACACCATATATTTT
TRBV5-1	TRBJ2-7	-	-	CASSLTQNHEQYF	TGCGCCAGCAGCTTGACACAAAATCACGAGCAGTACTTC
TRBV19	TRBJ2-2	once	TRBD2	CASTPLGTSSRTGELFF	TGTGCCAGTACTCCGCTAGGGACTAGCAGTCGAACCGGGGAGCTGTTTTTT
TRBV5-5	TRBJ2-7	-	-	CASGAVVGGGEQYF	TGTGCCAGCGGGGCGGTTGTCGGTGGTGGAGAGCAGTACTTC
TRBV30	TRBJ2-2	-	TRBD2	CAWSALAGAGELFF	TGTGCCTGGAGTGCACTAGCGGGGGCCGGGGAGCTGTTTTTT
TRBV5-4	TRBJ2-3	-	TRBD2	CASSLGGDTDTQYF	TGTGCCAGCAGCCTGGGGGGGGACACAGATACGCAGTATTTT
TRBV9	TRBJ2-5	once	-	CASSVAGGNGQETQYF	TGTGCCAGCAGCGTAGCTGGCGGGAACGGCCAAGAGACCCAGTACTTC
TRBV27	TRBJ1-3	few	-	CASSLSPAGLSGNTIYF	TGTGCCAGCAGTTTATCCCCAGCAGGCCTCTCTGGAAACACCATATATTTT
TRBV6-5	TRBJ1-2	-	TRBD1	CASRRDRGYGYTF	TGTGCCAGCAGACGGGACAGGGGATATGGCTACACCTTC
TRBV5-1	TRBJ2-3	once	-	CASSPGSRDTQYF	TGCGCCAGCAGCCCAGGATCGAGAGATACGCAGTATTTT